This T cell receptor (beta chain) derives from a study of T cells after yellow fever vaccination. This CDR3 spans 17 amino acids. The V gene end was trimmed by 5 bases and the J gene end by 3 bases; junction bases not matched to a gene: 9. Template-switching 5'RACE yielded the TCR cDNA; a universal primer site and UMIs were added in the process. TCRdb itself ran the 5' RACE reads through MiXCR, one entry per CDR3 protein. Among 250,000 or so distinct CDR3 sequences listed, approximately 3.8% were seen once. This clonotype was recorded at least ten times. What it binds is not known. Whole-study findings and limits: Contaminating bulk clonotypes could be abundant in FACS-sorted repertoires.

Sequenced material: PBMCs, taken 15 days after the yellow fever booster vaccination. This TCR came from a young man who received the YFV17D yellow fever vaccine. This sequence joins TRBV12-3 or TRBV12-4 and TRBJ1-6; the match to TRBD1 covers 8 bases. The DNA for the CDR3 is TGTGCCAGCAGTCCTGGGACAGGTGGACTCTATAATTCACCCCTCCACTTT. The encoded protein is CASSPGTGGLYNSPLHF.